The source of this T cell receptor beta chain is a study of shared clonotypes between healthy human individuals. Study-wide points: Non-shared clonotypes showed lower generation probabilities than clonotypes common to all four donors.

The CDR3 is made up of 13 amino acids. Trimming removed 5 bases at V and 3 bases at J, with 11 bases between. CDR1 is LNHDA, CDR2 SQIVND, per germline (reference sequence). With respect to this clone: The target antigen is unknown. Different DNA sequences within this sample yield the same CDR3.

Several immunoSEQ plates held equal portions of the genomic DNA taken from each subset. Sequencing was performed with immunoSEQ multiplex PCR; in TCRdb, only in-frame clones are kept and a portion is missing. The sample yields about 2 million clones, approximately 95% seen once. Cells designated naive CD8 were CD45RO-negative and were positively selected for CCR7, with terminally differentiated effector memory CD45RA+ cells excluded. Those who donated, Caucasian adults without exception, all lived in Nashville, Tennessee. The sequenced material came from naive CD8+ T cells sorted from blood. The sequence came from a young man in good health. This chain joins TRBV19 and TRBJ2-7, with TRBD2 as a possible D gene (5 bases). The CDR3 DNA is TGTGCCAGTAGTGCTGGACTGCTCTACGAGCAGTACTTC. Translating gives CASSAGLLYEQYF.